These 18 T cell receptor beta chains originate from one sample sequenced in a study of blood T cell repertoires in COVID-19. Profiled with immunoSEQ multiplex PCR; TCRdb holds only in-frame clones, not every one. The sample shows under 300,000 clones, roughly 90% of them seen only once. Sequences were obtained from peripheral blood. The origin of the receptors is a middle-aged woman who had recovered from COVID-19.

V gene TRBV9 combines with J gene TRBJ2-3; D gene unclear. This CDR3 comprises 14 residues. CDR1 SGDLS and CDR2 YYNGEE come from the germline V gene. The V end lost 0 bases, the J end lost 1 base, and 6 bases lay between the germline ends. The CDR3 reads CASSVGEGTDTQYF. The CDR3 DNA is TGTGCCAGCAGCGTAGGCGAGGGCACAGATACGCAGTATTTT.

This clone appeared once. This chain connects TRBV3-1 (or the pseudogene TRBV3-2) to TRBJ2-1; TRBD1 matches 9 bases. Germline V gene data show CDR1 as LGHDT and CDR2 as YNNKEL (reference sequence). The length of the CDR3 is 15 residues. Losses at the gene ends were 4 bases for V and 6 bases for J; bases not matched to a gene: 7. CDR3 protein: CASSPWTGASNEQFF. The CDR3 DNA reads as TGTGCCAGCAGCCCGTGGACAGGGGCCTCCAATGAGCAGTTCTTC.

This chain joins TRBV29-1 and TRBJ1-4; D perhaps matches TRBD1 (5 bases). Between the trimmed V and J ends, which lost 7 bases and 7 bases, there was a span of 19 bases. The CDR3 length is 14 residues. The V gene's germline CDR1 is SQVTM and CDR2 ANQGSEA. The CDR3 region has the DNA TGCAGCGCCCGAGATGGGGCCACTGGTGAAAAACTGTTTTTT. Protein: CSARDGATGEKLFF.

The V call is TRBV27, the J call TRBJ2-1; TRBD2 matches at 13 bases. This CDR3 has 16 residues. The J segment lost 6 bases and the V segment lost 1 base, leaving 3 bases of the junction unmatched. CDR1 and CDR2 (germline): MNHEY, SMNVEV (reference sequence). The CDR3 DNA reads as TGTGCCAGCAGTTTATATGGGACTAGCGGGGTCAATGAGCAGTTCTTC. It translates to CASSLYGTSGVNEQFF.

The rearrangement joins TRBV5-1 to TRBJ1-5; TRBD1 might be the D (5 bases). The CDR3 totals 14 residues. Germline-derived CDR1 and CDR2 are SGHRS and YFSETQ. Trimming took off 0 bases at V and 4 bases at J, with 8 bases between the two ends. CDR3: CASSLDGGNQPQHF. The CDR3 region has the DNA TGCGCCAGCAGCTTGGACGGGGGGAATCAGCCCCAGCATTTT.

V is TRBV27 and J is TRBJ2-5; 9 bases fit TRBD1. Germline V gives CDR1 MNHEY, CDR2 SMNVEV (reference sequence). CDR3 length: 18 residues. The V and J ends lost 7 bases and 1 base, in that order; junction bases with no gene match: 16. The CDR3 reads CASTNTKTGGGSQETQYF. The CDR3 DNA reads as TGTGCCAGCACCAACACAAAAACAGGGGGCGGAAGCCAAGAGACCCAGTACTTC.

J is TRBJ2-3 and V is TRBV27, with 12 bases fitting TRBD2. Germline CDR1 MNHEY, CDR2 SMNVEV (reference sequence). V lost 6 bases and J lost 4; bases outside the gene matches: 5. The CDR3 is made up of 15 amino acids. The CDR3 DNA sequence: TGTGCCAGCAGCCTCCTAGCGGGAGGGGCAGATACGCAGTATTTT. This sequence encodes CASSLLAGGADTQYF.

The V call is TRBV5-4, the J call TRBJ2-7, with D possibly matching TRBD2 (6 bases). CDR1 is SGHNT, CDR2 YYREEE, per germline (reference sequence). Trimming took off 0 bases at V and 2 bases at J, with 9 bases between the two ends. This CDR3 comprises 14 residues. CDR3 nucleotide sequence: TGTGCCAGCAGCTTGGGCGGGAACCCCTACGAGCAGTACTTC. Protein: CASSLGGNPYEQYF.

This chain uses TRBV4-1 with TRBJ2-1; 7 nucleotides match TRBD2. V trimming: 3 bases; J trimming: 6 bases; junction bases outside the gene matches: 14. This CDR3 is 17 amino acids long. Germline-derived CDR1 and CDR2 are MGHRA and YSYEKL. The DNA for the CDR3 is TGCGCCAGCAGCCAGACCCCCCGGGGAGGGAGGGGCAATGAGCAGTTCTTC. Translated, it gives CASSQTPRGGRGNEQFF.

This chain joins TRBV19 and TRBJ1-1; no clear D. V was trimmed by 1 base and J by 5 bases, leaving 14 bases between them. This CDR3 has 15 amino acids. Germline V CDR1 and CDR2: LNHDA, SQIVND (reference sequence). CDR3 sequence: CASSIAPGILTEAFF. The CDR3 bases are TGTGCCAGTAGTATAGCTCCCGGGATCCTAACTGAAGCTTTCTTT.

V and J are TRBV7-6 and TRBJ2-3, with a tentative D call TRBD2 (6 bases). This CDR3 contains 15 residues. V gave up 5 bases and J gave up 1 base, with 13 bases separating them. Germline CDR1 SGHVS, CDR2 FNYEAQ. The CDR3 reads CASSPSGVRTDTQYF. Here the CDR3 DNA reads TGTGCCAGCAGCCCGTCGGGAGTGCGCACAGATACGCAGTATTTT.

The chain has TRBV18 and TRBJ2-1, with 13 nucleotides matching TRBD2. Germline V gene data show CDR1 as KGHSH and CDR2 as LQKENI. CDR3 length: 18 residues. Unmatched junction bases numbered 11, after V lost 0 bases and J lost 9 bases. CDR3 nucleotide sequence: TGTGCCAGCTCACCACCGTCACTAGCGGGAGGGCCGGCCGGTGAGCAGTTCTTC. Translated: CASSPPSLAGGPAGEQFF.

The rearrangement joins TRBV10-3 to TRBJ2-3, with 7 bases fitting TRBD1. V lost 11 bases to trimming and J lost 5 bases; unmatched junction nucleotides: 10. The CDR3 runs 13 residues. Germline V gene sequence: CDR1 ENHRY, CDR2 SYGVKD. This CDR3 is CAARQGSRDTQYF. The CDR3 DNA is TGTGCCGCCCGACAGGGATCGAGAGATACGCAGTATTTT.

This clone was found once. The chain uses TRBV11-2 and TRBJ1-1; no definite D call. In germline, CDR1 is SGHAT, CDR2 FQNNGV. Between the trimmed V and J ends, which lost 1 base and 3 bases, there was a span of 12 bases. There are 15 residues in the CDR3. The CDR3 bases are TGTGCCAGCAGCTTAGTCCGGCGGGGAGACACTGAAGCTTTCTTT. Protein sequence: CASSLVRRGDTEAFF.

The genes are TRBV27 and TRBJ2-3, with 9 bases aligning to TRBD2. The length of the CDR3 is 15 residues. Per germline, CDR1 MNHEY and CDR2 SMNVEV (reference sequence). V lost 6 bases to trimming and J lost 5 bases; unmatched junction nucleotides: 9. The CDR3 reads CASSRTSARGDTQYF. CDR3 nucleotides: TGTGCCAGCAGCAGGACTAGCGCCCGCGGAGATACGCAGTATTTT.

This clone occurred once. This chain connects TRBV18 to TRBJ2-1, with 12 bases that match TRBD2. Germline CDR1 KGHSH, CDR2 LQKENI. V was clipped by 8 bases and J by 8 bases; unmatched bases: 10. The CDR3 contains 15 residues. CDR3 protein: CASAGGLAGFDEQFF. The CDR3 DNA reads TGTGCCAGCGCAGGGGGACTAGCGGGTTTCGATGAGCAGTTCTTC.

This clone showed up many times. V and J are TRBV5-4 and TRBJ2-1; D is unresolved. Trimming took 2 bases from V and 1 from J, leaving 7 bases between them. CDR1 is SGHNT, CDR2 YYREEE, per germline (reference sequence). The CDR3 runs to 14 residues. In DNA form, the CDR3 reads TGTGCCAGCAGCTTAGCCCGTTCCTACAATGAGCAGTTCTTC. Amino acids: CASSLARSYNEQFF.

The CDR3 sequence is CASSVYGREGSYNEQFF. The CDR3 DNA reads TGTGCCAGCAGCGTATATGGGCGGGAGGGCTCCTACAATGAGCAGTTCTTC. V is TRBV9 and J is TRBJ2-1, with 9 positions matching TRBD2. Trimming took 1 base from V and 0 from J; bases not matched to a gene: 5. Germline V gene data show CDR1 as SGDLS and CDR2 as YYNGEE. The CDR3 spans 17 residues.